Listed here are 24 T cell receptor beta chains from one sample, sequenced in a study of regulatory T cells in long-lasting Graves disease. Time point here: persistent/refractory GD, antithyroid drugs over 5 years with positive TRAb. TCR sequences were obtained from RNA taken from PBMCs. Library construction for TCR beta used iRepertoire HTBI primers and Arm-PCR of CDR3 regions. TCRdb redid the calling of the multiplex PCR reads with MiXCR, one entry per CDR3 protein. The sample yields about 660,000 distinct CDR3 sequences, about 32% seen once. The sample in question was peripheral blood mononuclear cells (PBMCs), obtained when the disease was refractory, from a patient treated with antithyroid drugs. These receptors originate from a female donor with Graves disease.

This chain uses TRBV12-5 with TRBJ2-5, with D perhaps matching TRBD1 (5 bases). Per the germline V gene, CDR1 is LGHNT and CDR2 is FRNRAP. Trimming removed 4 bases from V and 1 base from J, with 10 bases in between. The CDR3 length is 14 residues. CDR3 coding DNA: TGTGCTAGTGGTTCTGGGGCCGTCCAAGAGACCCAGTACTTC. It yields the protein CASGSGAVQETQYF.

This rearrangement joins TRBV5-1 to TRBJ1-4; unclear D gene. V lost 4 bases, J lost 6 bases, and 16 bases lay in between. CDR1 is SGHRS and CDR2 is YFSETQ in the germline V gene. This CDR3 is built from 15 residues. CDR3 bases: TGCGCCAGCAGCCTTTGGACGGCGAGGGATGAAAAACTGTTTTTT. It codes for CASSLWTARDEKLFF.

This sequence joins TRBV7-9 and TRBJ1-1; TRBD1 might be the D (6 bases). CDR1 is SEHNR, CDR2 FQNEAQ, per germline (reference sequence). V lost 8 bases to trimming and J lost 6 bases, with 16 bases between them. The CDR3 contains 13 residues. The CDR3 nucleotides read TGTGCCAGCCGGGAACAGGGAGCTTCTGAAGCTTTCTTT. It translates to CASREQGASEAFF.

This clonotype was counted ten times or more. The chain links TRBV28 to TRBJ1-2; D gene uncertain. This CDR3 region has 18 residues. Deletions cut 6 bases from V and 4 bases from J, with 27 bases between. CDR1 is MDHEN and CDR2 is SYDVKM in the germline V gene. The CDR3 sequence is CASSPELGEPLIRYGYTF. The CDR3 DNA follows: TGTGCCAGCAGCCCTGAATTAGGCGAGCCCCTAATACGCTATGGCTACACCTTC.

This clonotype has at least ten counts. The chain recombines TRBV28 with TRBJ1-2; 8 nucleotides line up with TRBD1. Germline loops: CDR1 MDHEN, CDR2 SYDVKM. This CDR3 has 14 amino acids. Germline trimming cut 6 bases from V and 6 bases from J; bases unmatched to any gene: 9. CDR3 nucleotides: TGTGCCAGCAGCACTGGACAGGGATGGGATGGCTACACCTTC. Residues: CASSTGQGWDGYTF.

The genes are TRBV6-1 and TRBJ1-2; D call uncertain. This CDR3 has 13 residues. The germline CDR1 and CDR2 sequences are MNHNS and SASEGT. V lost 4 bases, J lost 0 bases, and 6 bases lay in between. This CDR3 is CASSVQPNYGYTF. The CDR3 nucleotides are TGTGCCAGCAGTGTTCAGCCTAACTATGGCTACACCTTC.

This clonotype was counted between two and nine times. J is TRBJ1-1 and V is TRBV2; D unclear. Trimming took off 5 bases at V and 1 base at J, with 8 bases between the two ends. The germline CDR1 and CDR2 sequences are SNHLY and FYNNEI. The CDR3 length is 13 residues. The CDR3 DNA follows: TGTGCCAGCAGTTACGACAAGAACACTGAAGCTTTCTTT. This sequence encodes CASSYDKNTEAFF.

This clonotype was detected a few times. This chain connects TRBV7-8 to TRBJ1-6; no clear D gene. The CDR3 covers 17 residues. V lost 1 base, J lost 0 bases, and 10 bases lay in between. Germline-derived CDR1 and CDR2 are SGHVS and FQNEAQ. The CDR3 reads CASSLGRVSSYNSPLHF. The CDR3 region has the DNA TGTGCCAGCAGCTTAGGCAGAGTCAGCTCCTATAATTCACCCCTCCACTTT.

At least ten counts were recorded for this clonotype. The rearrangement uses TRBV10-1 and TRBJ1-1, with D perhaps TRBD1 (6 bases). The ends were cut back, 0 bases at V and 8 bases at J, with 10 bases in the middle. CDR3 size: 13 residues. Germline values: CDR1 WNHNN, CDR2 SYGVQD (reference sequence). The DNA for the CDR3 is TGCGCCAGCAGTGAGTCGGGGGGGCGAGAAGCTTTCTTT. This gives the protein CASSESGGREAFF.

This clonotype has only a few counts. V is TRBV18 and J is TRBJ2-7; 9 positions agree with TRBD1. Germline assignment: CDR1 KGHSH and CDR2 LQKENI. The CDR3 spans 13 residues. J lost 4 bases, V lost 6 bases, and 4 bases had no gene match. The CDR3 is CASSDRGEYEQYF. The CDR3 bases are TGTGCCAGCTCGGACAGGGGCGAGTACGAGCAGTACTTC.

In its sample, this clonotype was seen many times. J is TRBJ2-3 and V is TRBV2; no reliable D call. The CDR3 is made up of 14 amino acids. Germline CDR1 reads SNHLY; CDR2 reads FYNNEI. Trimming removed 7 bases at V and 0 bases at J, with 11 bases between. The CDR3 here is CASKVGGSTDTQYF. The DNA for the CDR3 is TGTGCCAGCAAAGTCGGTGGGAGCACAGATACGCAGTATTTT.

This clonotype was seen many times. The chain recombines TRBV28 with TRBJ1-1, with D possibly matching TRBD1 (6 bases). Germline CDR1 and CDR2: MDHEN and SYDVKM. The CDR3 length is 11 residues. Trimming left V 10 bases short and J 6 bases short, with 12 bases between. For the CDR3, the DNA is TGTGCCACCAGGACAGCCCCTGAAGCTTTCTTT. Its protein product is CATRTAPEAFF.

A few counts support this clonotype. CDR3 sequence reads: CASSYSGTGATPYEQYF. The CDR3 nucleotides are TGTGCCAGCAGTTACTCGGGGACAGGGGCCACCCCCTACGAGCAGTACTTC. This chain joins TRBV6-5 and TRBJ2-7, with 10 bases identical to TRBD1. The CDR3 sequence is 17 residues long. J lost 2 bases, V lost 0 bases, and 7 bases had no gene match. Germline V gene lookup returns CDR1 MNHEY and CDR2 SVGAGI.

CDR3 sequence reads: CATHRTGNTEAFF. CDR3 nucleotide sequence: TGTGCCACGCATCGGACAGGGAACACTGAAGCTTTCTTT. The chain has TRBV10-3 and TRBJ1-1; TRBD1 matches at 7 bases. The trim removed 10 bases at V and 1 base at J, leaving 6 bases unmatched. The germline V gene has CDR1 ENHRY and CDR2 SYGVKD. This CDR3 region has 13 residues.

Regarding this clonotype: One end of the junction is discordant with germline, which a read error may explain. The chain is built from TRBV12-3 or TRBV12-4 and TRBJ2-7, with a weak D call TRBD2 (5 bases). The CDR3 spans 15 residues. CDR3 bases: TGTGCCAGCAGCCCGGAGGTTCTTTTAACCTACGAGCGGTACTTC. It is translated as CASSPEVLLTYERYF.

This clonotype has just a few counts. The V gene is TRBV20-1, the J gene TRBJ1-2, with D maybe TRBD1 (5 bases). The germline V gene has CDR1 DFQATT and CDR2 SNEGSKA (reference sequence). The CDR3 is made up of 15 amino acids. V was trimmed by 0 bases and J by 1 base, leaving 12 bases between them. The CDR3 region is CSARDRRGGNYGYTF. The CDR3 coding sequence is TGCAGTGCTAGAGATAGGCGGGGCGGTAACTATGGCTACACCTTC.

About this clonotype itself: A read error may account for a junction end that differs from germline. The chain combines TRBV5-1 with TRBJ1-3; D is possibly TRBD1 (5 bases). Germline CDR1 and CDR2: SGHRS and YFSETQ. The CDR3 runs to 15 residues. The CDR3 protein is CASSFGGESGNAIYF. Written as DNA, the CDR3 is TGCGCCAGCAGCTTCGGGGGAGAGAGTGGAAACGCCATATATTTT. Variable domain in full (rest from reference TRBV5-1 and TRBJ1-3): KAGVTQTPRYLIKTRGQQVTLSCSPISGHRSVSWYQQTPGQGLQFLFEYFSETQRNKGNFPGRFSGRQFSNSRSEMNVSTLELGDSALYLCASSFGGESGNAIYFGEGSWLTVV.

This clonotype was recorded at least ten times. In nucleotides, the CDR3 is TGTGCCAGCAGCCACCGGACGGCCTATGGCTACACCTTC. Its translation: CASSHRTAYGYTF. The chain uses TRBV28 and TRBJ1-2; D remains unclear. V lost 6 bases and J lost 4, with 12 bases in between. This CDR3 has 13 residues. Germline CDR1 reads MDHEN; CDR2 reads SYDVKM.

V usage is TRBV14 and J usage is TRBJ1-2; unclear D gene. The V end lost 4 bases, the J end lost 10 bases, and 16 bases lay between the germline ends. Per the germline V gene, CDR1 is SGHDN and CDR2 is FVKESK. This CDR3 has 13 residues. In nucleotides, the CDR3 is TGTGCCAGCAGCCGGCGGGCGAGAGAGGACTACACCTTC. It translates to CASSRRAREDYTF. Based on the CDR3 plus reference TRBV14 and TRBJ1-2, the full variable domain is EAGVTQFPSHSVIEKGQTVTLRCDPISGHDNLYWYRRVMGKEIKFLLHFVKESKQDESGMPNNRFLAERTGGTYSTLKVQPAELEDSGVYFCASSRRAREDYTFGSGTRLTVV.

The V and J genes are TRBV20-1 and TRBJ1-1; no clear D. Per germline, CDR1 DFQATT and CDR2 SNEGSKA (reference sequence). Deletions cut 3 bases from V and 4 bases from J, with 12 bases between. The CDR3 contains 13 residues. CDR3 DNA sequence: TGCAGTGCTAGTCGACCGTTGGGCACTGAAGCTTTCTTT. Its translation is CSASRPLGTEAFF.

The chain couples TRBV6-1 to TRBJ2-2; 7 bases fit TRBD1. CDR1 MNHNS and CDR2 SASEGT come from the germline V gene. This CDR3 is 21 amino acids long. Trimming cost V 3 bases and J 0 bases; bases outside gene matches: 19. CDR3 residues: CASSDSLHTSNRGSNTGELFF. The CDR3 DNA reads TGTGCCAGCAGTGACTCGCTACACACTTCTAACAGGGGTTCGAACACCGGGGAGCTGTTTTTT.

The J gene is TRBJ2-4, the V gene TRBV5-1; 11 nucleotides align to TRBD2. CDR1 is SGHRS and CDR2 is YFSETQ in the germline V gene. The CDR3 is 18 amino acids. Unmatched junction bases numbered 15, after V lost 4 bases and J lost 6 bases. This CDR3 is CASSMGRKLAGDGNIQYF. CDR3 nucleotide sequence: TGCGCCAGCAGCATGGGACGCAAACTAGCGGGAGATGGAAACATTCAGTACTTC.

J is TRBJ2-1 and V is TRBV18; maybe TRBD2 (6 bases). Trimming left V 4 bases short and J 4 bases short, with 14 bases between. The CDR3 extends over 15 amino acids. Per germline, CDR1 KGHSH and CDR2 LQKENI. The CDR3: CASSLEGRSYNEQFF. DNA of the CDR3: TGTGCCAGCTCACTGGAGGGCAGGTCTTACAATGAGCAGTTCTTC.

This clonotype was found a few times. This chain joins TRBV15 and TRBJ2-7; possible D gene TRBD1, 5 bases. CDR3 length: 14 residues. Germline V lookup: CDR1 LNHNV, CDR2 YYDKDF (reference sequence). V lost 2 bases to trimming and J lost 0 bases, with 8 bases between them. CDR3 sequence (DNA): TGTGCCACCAGCAGAAGTAGGGGCTCCTACGAGCAGTACTTC. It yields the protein CATSRSRGSYEQYF.